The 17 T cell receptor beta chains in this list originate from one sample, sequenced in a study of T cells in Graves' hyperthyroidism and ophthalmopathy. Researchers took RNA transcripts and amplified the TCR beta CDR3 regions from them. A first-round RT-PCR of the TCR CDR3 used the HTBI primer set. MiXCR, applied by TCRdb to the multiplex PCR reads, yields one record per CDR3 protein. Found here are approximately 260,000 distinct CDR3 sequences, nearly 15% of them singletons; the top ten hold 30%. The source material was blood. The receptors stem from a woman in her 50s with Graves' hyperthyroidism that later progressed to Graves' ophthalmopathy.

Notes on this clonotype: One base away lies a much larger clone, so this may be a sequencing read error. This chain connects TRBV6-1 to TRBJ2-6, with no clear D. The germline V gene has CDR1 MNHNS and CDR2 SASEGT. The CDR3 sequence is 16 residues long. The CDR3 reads CASTRSPGSGVNVLTF. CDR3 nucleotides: TGTGCCAGCACTCGGTCCCCAGGCTCTGGGGTCAACGTCCTGACTTTC.

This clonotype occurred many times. The CDR3: CASSWGQSYEQYF. For the CDR3, the DNA is TGTGCCAGCAGCTGGGGACAGTCCTACGAGCAGTACTTC. J is TRBJ2-7 and V is TRBV7-8; 7 bases agree with TRBD1. J was trimmed by 1 base and V by 4 bases; bases with no gene match: 1. CDR3 length: 13 residues. In germline, CDR1 is SGHVS, CDR2 FQNEAQ.

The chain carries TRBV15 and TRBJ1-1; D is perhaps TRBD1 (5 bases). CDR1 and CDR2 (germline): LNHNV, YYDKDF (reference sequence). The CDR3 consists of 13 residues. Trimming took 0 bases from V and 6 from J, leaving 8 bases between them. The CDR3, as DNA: TGTGCCACCAGCAGAGAAGAGACAGCTGAAGCTTTCTTT. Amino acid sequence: CATSREETAEAFF.

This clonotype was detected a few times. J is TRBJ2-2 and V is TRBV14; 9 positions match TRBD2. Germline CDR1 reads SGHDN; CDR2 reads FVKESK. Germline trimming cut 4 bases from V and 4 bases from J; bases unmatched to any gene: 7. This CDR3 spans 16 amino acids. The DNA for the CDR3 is TGTGCCAGCAGCCGACTAGGACTAGCGCGCACCGGGGAGCTGTTTTTT. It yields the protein CASSRLGLARTGELFF.

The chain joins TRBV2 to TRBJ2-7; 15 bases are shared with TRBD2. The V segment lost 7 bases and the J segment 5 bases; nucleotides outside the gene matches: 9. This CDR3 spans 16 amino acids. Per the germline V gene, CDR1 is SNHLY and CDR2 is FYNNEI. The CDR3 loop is CASKDGLAGGPHEQYF. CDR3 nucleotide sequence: TGTGCCAGCAAGGACGGACTAGCGGGAGGGCCACACGAGCAGTACTTC.

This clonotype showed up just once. CDR3 sequence (DNA): TGTGCCAGCAGTTTTAGAATTACAGGGATAATTTACAATGAGCAGTTCTTC. Protein: CASSFRITGIIYNEQFF. The rearrangement uses TRBV28 and TRBJ2-1; a weak D match, TRBD1 (6 bases). The CDR3 is made up of 17 amino acids. Germline loops: CDR1 MDHEN, CDR2 SYDVKM. The V end was cut by 3 bases, the J end by 4 bases, with 19 bases between.

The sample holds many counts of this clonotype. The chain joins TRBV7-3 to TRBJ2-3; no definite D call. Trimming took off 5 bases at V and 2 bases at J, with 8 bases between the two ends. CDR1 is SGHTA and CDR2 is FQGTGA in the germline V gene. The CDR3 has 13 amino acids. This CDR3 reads CASSRLYTDTQYF. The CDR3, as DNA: TGTGCCAGCAGCCGCCTCTACACAGATACGCAGTATTTT.

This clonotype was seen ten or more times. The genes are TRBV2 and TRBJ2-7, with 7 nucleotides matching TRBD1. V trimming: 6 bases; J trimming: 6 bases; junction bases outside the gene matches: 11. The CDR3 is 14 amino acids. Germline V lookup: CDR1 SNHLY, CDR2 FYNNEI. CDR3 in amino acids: CASSKSRGRVEQYF. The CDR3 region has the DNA TGTGCCAGCAGCAAGAGTAGGGGGCGCGTCGAGCAGTACTTC.

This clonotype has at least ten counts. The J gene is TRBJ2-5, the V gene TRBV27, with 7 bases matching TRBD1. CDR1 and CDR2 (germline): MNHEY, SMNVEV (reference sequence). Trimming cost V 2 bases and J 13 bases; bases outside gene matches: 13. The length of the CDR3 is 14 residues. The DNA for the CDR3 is TGTGCCAGCAGTTTAAGGGGACAGAACGATCCACGGTACTTC. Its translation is CASSLRGQNDPRYF.

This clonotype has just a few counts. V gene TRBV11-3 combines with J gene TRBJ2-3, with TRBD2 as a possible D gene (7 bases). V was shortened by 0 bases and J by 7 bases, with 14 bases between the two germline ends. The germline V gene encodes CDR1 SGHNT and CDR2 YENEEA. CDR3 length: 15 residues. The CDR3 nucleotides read TGTGCCAGCAGCTTAGAGGCGGGGGCGTTATATACGCAGTATTTT. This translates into CASSLEAGALYTQYF.

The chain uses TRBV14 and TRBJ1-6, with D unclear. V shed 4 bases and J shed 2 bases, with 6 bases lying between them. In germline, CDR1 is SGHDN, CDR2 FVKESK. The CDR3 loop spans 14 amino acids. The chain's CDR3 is CASSRGAYNSPLHF. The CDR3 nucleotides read TGTGCCAGCAGCCGCGGCGCCTATAATTCACCCCTCCACTTT.

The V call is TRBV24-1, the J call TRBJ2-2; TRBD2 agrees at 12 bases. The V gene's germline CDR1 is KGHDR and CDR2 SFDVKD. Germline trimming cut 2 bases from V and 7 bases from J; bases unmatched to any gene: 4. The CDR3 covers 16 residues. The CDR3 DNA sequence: TGTGCCACCAGTGATTCTAGCGGGAGGGCCGTCGGGGAGCTGTTTTTT. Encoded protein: CATSDSSGRAVGELFF.

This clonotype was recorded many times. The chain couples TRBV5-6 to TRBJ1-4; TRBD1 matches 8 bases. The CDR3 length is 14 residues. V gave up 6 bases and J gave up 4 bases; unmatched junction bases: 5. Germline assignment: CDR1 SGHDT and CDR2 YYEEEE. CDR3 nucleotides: TGTGCCAGCACCAGGGACAGGCTTAATGAAAAACTGTTTTTT. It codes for CASTRDRLNEKLFF.

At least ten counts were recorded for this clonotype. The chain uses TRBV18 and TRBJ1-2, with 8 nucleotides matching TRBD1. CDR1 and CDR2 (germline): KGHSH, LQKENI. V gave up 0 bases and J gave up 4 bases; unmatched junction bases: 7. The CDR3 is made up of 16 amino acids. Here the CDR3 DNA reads TGTGCCAGCTCACCACCGAGGACAGGGAGGGGCTATGGCTACACCTTC. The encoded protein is CASSPPRTGRGYGYTF.

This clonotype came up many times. The CDR3 region is CASSSGTGDEQYF. CDR3 coding DNA: TGTGCCAGCAGTTCCGGGACAGGGGACGAGCAGTACTTC. The J gene is TRBJ2-7, the V gene TRBV28; 10 nucleotides line up with TRBD1. This CDR3 region has 13 residues. J was trimmed by 5 bases and V by 4 bases; bases with no gene match: 2. CDR1 and CDR2 from the germline V gene are MDHEN and SYDVKM.

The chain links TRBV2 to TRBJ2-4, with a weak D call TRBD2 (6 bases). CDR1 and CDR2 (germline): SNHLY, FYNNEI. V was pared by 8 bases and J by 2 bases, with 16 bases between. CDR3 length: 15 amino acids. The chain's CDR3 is CASLEGWGTKNIQYF. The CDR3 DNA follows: TGTGCCAGCTTGGAGGGGTGGGGAACCAAAAACATTCAGTACTTC. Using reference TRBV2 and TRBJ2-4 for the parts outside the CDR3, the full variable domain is EPEVTQTPSHQVTQMGQEVILRCVPISNHLYFYWYRQILGQKVEFLVSFYNNEISEKSEIFDDQFSVERPDGSNFTLKIRSTKLEDSAMYFCASLEGWGTKNIQYFGAGTRLSVL.

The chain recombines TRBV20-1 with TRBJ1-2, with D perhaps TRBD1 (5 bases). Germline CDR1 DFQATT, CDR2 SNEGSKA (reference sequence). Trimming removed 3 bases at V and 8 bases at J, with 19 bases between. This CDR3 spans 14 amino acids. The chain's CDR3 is CSASHGEGKGGYTF. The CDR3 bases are TGCAGTGCTAGCCACGGGGAGGGGAAAGGAGGCTACACCTTC.